This TCR beta chain was found in a study of blood T cell repertoires in COVID-19. Across the whole study: Sites across the United States, Italy and Spain contributed samples from acute and convalescent COVID-19. Sample material is recorded as cDNA or gDNA derived from T cells, B-cell-depleted T cells, or PBMCs.

Study processing details: Nucleated cell counts were estimated from reference gene primer amplification. TCRdb keeps only in-frame clones here, not all; method: immunoSEQ multiplex PCR. The V and J calls and the clone size are those of that table, but D and trimming were determined from the DNA. The sample has about 130,000 clones; 80% are singletons. CDR3 length: 12 amino acids. Germline CDR1 is SNHLY and CDR2 is FYNNEI. J gave up 6 bases and V 6 bases, and 4 bases lay outside the gene matches. The genes are TRBV2 and TRBJ1-2; the match to TRBD1 covers 7 bases. This clonotype was obtained from a man aged 65-85 years with acute or convalescent COVID-19. Sequencing input: peripheral blood. The CDR3 spells CASRTGFDGYTF. CDR3 DNA: TGTGCCAGCAGGACAGGGTTCGATGGCTACACCTTC.